This T cell receptor beta chain comes out of a study of T-cell reconstitution after alpha-beta-depleted transplantation in children. The length of the CDR3 is 14 residues. V shed 5 bases and J 3 bases; nucleotides not matched to a gene: 6. CDR1 and CDR2 (germline): SGHRS, YFSETQ. In this sample, this clonotype turned up a few times. It was with unique molecular identifiers that the TCRbeta library was prepared. Using its own MiXCR run on the PCR reads, TCRdb lists one record per CDR3 protein. The sample holds 250,000 to 350,000 distinct CDR3 sequences, approximately 23% seen once. The V gene is TRBV5-1, the J gene TRBJ1-2; 8 bases match TRBD1. The sequence derives from a male patient between 10 and 17 years old who had a stem cell transplant for acute lymphoblastic leukemia, so the T cells may come from the graft donor. The specimen was PBMCs, mostly from graft donor cells, collected 180 days after TCRalphabeta/CD19-depleted stem cell transplant. The DNA for the CDR3 is TGCGCCAGCAGGAAACAGGGGGAAGACTATGGCTACACCTTC. This encodes CASRKQGEDYGYTF.